Detailed here is one T cell receptor (beta chain). Its specificity is not known. CDR1 and CDR2 from the germline V gene are SQVTM and ANQGSEA. The CDR3 covers 14 residues. The germline V and J ends were trimmed by 4 bases and 0 bases, with 12 bases remaining between them. This entry comes from a study of T cell responses to AZD1222 COVID-19 vaccine. Study-level findings and limits: Regions left unmutated in variants are reportedly the target of nearly half of spike-specific TCRs. Sampling captured repertoires only after the peak T cell response.

The table came from immunoSEQ multiplex PCR; TCRdb's copy has only in-frame clones and leaves some out. The profile shows around 100,000 clones, about 86% of them singletons. V usage is TRBV29-1 and J usage is TRBJ1-1, with D unclear. The specimen comprised peripheral blood, sampled on day 0 of AZD1222 vaccination. This receptor was taken from an adult in good health. CDR3 loop: CSVGALNLNTEAFF. The CDR3 coding sequence is TGCAGCGTTGGGGCTCTGAACTTGAACACTGAAGCTTTCTTT.